This T cell receptor (beta chain) was profiled in a study of Ad26.COV2.S vaccination and SARS-CoV-2 variants. Study overall: Dosing was one shot or two shots 56 days apart. Whole-study results and caveats: For non-spike TCRs, breadth in vaccine recipients resembled that in placebo recipients. Breadth, reportedly substantial, characterized the spike-specific CD8+ and CD4+ T cell responses after vaccination.

About this clone itself: Its target is unknown.

This sample's treatment: around 19 received Ad26.COV2.S at low or high dose, single or two shots; 5 received placebo; per-sample allocation not given. Sampling happened 63 days after the first vaccine or placebo injection. It was an adult aged 18-55 years in Boston who was the donor. Germline assignment: CDR1 SEHNR and CDR2 FQNEAQ (reference sequence). V was shortened by 5 bases and J by 5 bases, with 19 bases between the two germline ends. CDR3 length: 16 residues. Assay: immunoSEQ multiplex PCR; the TCRdb copy retains only in-frame clones and omits some. The sample has 300,000 to 350,000 clones, 75% to 90% seen once.

The chain is built from TRBV7-9 and TRBJ2-1; TRBD1 might be the D (5 bases). Sequencing was performed on peripheral blood, taken in a trial of Ad26.COV2.S vaccine versus placebo. The clonotype originates from a person aged 18-65 years who received the Ad26.COV2.S COVID-19 vaccine or a placebo. CDR3 DNA sequence: TGTGCCAGCAGCCTGATAGACAGAGGTTCCAACAATGAGCAGTTCTTC. As protein: CASSLIDRGSNNEQFF.